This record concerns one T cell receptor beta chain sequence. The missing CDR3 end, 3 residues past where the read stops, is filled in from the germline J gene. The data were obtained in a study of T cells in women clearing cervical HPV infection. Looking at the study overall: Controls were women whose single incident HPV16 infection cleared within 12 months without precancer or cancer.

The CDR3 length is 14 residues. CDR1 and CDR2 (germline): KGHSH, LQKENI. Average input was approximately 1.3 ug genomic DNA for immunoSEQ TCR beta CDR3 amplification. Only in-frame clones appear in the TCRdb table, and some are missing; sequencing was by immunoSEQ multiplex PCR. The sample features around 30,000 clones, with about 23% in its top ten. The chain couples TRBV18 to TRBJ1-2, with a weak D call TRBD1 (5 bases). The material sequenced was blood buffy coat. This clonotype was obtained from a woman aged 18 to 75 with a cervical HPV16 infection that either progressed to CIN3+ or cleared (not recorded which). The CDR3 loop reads CASSSETVAYDYTF. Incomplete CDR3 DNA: TGTGCCAGCTCTTCCGAGACAGTCGCCTACGAC.